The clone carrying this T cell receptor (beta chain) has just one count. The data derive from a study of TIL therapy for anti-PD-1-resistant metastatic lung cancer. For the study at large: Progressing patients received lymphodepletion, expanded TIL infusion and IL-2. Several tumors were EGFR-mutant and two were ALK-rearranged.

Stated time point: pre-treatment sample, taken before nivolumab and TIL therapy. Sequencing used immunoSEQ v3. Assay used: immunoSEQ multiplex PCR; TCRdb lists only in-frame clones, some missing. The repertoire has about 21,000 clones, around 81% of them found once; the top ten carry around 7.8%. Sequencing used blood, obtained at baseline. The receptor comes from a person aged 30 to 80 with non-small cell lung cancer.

The CDR3 DNA sequence: TGTGCCAGCAGCCCAGGGGGCGCCGGAAACACCATATATTTT. It yields the protein CASSPGGAGNTIYF. This rearrangement joins TRBV7-2 to TRBJ1-3; 8 bases are shared with TRBD1. The junction had 4 bases not matched to a gene; V was cut back by 5 bases and J by 4 bases. Germline values: CDR1 SGHTA, CDR2 FQGNSA. The CDR3 extends over 14 amino acids.